This T cell receptor (beta chain) derives from a study of post-analysis software for immune sequencing data. Whole-study findings and limits: Same-batch preparations were strongly co-clustered by F measure. TRBV5-6, TRBV5-1 and TRBV20-1 belonged to a set of about 5 TRBV segments that were more frequent in patients than controls.

Sequencing libraries made from TCR beta cDNA carried unique molecular identifiers. TCRdb re-analysed the PCR reads in MiXCR, keeping a single row per CDR3 protein. The data contain about 380,000 distinct CDR3 sequences, approximately 33% of them seen just once; the ten biggest clones take up about an eighth. Trimming removed 5 bases at V and 4 bases at J, with 12 bases between. CDR3 length: 14 amino acids. Turning to this clonotype: Its target is not known.

The sample comprised blood. The chain links TRBV12-3 or TRBV12-4 to TRBJ2-1, with D possibly matching TRBD1 (5 bases). This sequence originates from a girl between 10 and 17 years old with multiple sclerosis. The CDR3: CASSPGQEYNEQFF. The CDR3 DNA is TGTGCCAGCAGTCCAGGACAAGAATACAATGAGCAGTTCTTC.